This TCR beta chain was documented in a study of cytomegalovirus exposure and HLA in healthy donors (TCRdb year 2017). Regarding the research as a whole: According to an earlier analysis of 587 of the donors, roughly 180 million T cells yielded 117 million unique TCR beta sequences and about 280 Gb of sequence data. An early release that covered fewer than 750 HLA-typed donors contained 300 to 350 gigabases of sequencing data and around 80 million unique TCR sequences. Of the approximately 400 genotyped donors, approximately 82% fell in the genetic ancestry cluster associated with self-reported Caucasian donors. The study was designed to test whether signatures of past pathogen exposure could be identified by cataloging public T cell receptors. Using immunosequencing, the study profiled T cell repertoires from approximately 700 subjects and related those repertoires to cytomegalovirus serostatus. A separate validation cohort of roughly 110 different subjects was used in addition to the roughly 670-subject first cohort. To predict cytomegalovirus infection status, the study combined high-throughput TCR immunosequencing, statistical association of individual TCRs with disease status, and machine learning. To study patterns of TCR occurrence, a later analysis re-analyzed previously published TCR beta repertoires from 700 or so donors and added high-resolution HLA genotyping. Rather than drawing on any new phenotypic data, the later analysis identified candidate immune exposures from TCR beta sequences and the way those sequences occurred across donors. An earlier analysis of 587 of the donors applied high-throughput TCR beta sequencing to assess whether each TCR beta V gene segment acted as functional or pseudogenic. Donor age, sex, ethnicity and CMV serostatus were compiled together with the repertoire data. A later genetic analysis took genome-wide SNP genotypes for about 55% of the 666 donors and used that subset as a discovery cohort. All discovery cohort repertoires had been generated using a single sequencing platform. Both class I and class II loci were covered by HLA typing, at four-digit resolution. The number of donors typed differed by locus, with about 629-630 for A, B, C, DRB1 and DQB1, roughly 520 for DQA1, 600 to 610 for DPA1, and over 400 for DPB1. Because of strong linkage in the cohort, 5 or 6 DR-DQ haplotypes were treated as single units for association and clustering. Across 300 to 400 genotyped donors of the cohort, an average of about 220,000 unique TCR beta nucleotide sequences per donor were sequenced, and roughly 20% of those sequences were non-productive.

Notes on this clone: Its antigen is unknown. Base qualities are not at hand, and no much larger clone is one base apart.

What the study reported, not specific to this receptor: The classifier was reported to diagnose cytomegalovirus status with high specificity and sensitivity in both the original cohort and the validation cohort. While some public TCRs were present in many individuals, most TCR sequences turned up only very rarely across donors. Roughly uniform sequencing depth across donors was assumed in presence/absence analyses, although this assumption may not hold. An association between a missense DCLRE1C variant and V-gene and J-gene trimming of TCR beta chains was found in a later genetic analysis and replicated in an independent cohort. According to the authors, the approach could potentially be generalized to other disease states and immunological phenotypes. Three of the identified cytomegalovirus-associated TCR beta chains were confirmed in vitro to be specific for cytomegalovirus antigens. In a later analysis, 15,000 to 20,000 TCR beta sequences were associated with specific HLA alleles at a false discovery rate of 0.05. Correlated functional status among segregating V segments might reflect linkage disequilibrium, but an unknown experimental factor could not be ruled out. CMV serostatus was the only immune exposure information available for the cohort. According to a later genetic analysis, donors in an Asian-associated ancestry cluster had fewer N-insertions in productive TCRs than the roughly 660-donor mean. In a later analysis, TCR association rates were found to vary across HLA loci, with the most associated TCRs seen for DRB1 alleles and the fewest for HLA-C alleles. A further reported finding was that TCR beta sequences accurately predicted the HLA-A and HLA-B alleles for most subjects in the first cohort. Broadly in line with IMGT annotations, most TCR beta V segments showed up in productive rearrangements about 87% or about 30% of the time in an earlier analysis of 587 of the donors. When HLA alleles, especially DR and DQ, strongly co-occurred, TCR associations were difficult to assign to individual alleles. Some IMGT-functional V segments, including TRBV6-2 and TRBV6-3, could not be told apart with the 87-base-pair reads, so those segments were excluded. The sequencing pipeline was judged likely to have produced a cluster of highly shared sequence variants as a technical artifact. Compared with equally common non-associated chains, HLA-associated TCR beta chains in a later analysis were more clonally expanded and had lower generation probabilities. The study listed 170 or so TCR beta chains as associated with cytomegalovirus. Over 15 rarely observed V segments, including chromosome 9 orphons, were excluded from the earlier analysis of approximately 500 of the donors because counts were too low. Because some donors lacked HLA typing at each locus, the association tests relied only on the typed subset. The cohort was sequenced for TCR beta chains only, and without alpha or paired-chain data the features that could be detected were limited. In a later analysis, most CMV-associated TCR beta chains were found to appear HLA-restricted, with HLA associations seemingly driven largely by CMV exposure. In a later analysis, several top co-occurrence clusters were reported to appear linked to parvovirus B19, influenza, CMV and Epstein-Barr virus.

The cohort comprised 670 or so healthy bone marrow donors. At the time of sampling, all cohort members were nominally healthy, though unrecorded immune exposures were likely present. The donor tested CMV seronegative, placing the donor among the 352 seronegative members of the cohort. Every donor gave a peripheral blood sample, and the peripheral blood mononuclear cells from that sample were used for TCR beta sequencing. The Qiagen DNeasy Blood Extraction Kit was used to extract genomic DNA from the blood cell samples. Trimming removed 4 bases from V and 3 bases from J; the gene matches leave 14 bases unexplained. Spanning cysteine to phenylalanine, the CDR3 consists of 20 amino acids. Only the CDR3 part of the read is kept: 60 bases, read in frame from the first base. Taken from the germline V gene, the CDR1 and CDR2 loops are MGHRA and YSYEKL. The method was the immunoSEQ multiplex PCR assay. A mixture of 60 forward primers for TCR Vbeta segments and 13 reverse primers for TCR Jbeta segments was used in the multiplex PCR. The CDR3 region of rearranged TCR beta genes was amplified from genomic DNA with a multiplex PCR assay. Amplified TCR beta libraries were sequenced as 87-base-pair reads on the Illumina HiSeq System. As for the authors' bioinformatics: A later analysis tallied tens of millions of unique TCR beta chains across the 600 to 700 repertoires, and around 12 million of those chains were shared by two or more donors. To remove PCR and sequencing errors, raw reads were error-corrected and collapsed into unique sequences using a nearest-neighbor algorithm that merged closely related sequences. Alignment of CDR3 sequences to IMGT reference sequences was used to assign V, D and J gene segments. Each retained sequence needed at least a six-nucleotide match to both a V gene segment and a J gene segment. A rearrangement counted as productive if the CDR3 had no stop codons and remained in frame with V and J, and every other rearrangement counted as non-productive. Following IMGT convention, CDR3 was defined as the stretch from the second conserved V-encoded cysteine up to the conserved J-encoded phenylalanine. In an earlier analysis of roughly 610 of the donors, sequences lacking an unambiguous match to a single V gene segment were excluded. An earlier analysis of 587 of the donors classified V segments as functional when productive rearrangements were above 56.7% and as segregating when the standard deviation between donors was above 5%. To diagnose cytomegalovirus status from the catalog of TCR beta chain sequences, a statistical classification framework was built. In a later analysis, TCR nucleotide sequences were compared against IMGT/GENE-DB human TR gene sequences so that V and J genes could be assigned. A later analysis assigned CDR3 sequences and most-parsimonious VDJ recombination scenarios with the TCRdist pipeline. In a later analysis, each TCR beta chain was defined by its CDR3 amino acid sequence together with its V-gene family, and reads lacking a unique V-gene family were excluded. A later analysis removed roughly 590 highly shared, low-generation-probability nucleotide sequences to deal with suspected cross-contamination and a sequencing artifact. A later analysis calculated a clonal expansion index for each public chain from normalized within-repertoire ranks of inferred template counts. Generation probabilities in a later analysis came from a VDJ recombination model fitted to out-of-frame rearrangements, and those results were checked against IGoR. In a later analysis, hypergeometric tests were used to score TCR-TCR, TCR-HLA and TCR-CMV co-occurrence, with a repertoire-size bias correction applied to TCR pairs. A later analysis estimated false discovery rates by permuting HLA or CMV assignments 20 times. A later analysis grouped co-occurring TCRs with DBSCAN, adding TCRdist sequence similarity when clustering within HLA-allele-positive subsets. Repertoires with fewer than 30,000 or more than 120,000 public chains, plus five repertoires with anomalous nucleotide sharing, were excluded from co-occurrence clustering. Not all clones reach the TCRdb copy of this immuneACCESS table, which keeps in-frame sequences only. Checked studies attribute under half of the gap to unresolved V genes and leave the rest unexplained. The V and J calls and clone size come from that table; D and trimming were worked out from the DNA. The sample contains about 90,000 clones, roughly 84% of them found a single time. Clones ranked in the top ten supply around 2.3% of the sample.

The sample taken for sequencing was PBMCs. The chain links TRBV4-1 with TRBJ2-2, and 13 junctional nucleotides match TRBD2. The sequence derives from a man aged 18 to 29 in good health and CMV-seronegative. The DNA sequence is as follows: TGCGCCAGCAGCCGCACTACCGGGACTAGCGGGACGCTATACACCGGGGAGCTGTTTTTT. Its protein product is CASSRTTGTSGTLYTGELFF.